This passage covers 29 T cell receptor beta chains from one sample sequenced in a study of cytomegalovirus exposure and HLA in healthy donors. The PCR employed 60 Vbeta primers together with 13 Jbeta primers. Libraries were prepared by immunoSEQ multiplex PCR; TCRdb keeps only in-frame clonotypes and omits some of them. The data hold around 250,000 clones, with about nine tenths observed a single time. The specimen sequenced was PBMCs. Receptors were obtained from a girl aged 2-10 years in good health and CMV-seronegative.

The rearrangement links TRBV6-1 to TRBJ1-2, with 8 positions matching TRBD1. This CDR3 has 11 residues. Germline CDR1 MNHNS, CDR2 SASEGT. V shed 5 bases and J 8 bases; nucleotides not matched to a gene: 1. The CDR3, as DNA: TGTGCCAGCAGTTCAGGGGGCGGCTACACCTTC. Translated: CASSSGGGYTF.

V is TRBV29-1 and J is TRBJ1-1; D perhaps matches TRBD1 (6 bases). With 7 bases removed from V and 4 bases from J, the gap between germline ends came to 10 bases. Germline CDR1 reads SQVTM; CDR2 reads ANQGSEA. This CDR3 has 11 amino acids. As DNA, the CDR3 is TGCAGCGGTGGGGGCCTCACTGAAGCTTTCTTT. Translating gives CSGGGLTEAFF.

This clone was recorded once. V is TRBV11-3 and J is TRBJ2-1, with D possibly TRBD1 on 6 matching bases. From germline, CDR1 is SGHNT and CDR2 YENEEA. V was trimmed by 5 bases and J by 8 bases, leaving 10 bases between them. The CDR3 totals 12 residues. CDR3 nucleotide sequence: TGTGCCAGCAGCCACAGGGTAGATGAGCAGTTCTTC. Its translation is CASSHRVDEQFF.

The chain carries TRBV6-6 and TRBJ1-1, with D hard to call. The CDR3 length is 14 residues. Trimming left V 2 bases short and J 5 bases short, with 12 bases between. Germline lookup yields CDR1 MNHNY and CDR2 SVGAGI (reference sequence). This chain's CDR3 is CASSYAPGGTEAFF. The CDR3 DNA follows: TGTGCCAGCAGTTACGCTCCGGGAGGGACTGAAGCTTTCTTT.

V usage is TRBV6-5 and J usage is TRBJ2-5, with 10 positions matching TRBD2. Judging by the DNA end, TRBJ2-7 fits better; the J call may be wrong. The CDR3 is made up of 15 amino acids. Germline CDR1 reads MNHEY; CDR2 reads SVGAGI. The CDR3 loop is CASTKLAGFSYEQYF. CDR3 sequence (DNA): TGTGCCAGCACCAAACTAGCGGGATTCTCCTACGAGCAGTACTTC.

The rearrangement uses TRBV27 and TRBJ2-7; 8 nucleotides match TRBD1. Germline CDR1 MNHEY, CDR2 SMNVEV (reference sequence). V dropped 6 bases and J dropped 3; count of bases not matched to a gene: 10. This CDR3 contains 15 residues. CDR3 coding DNA: TGTGCCAGCAGCCCCGTGGGGACAGGATTCTACGAGCAGTACTTC. Translation gives CASSPVGTGFYEQYF.

The CDR3 reads CASSKSDRDNSPLHF. CDR3 DNA: TGTGCCAGCAGCAAATCCGACAGGGATAATTCACCCCTCCACTTT. This rearrangement joins TRBV7-9 to TRBJ1-6; TRBD1 matches 7 bases. J was trimmed by 5 bases and V by 5 bases; bases with no gene match: 6. The germline V gene has CDR1 SEHNR and CDR2 FQNEAQ (reference sequence). The CDR3 is 15 amino acids.

This clone was seen a single time. J is TRBJ2-7 and V is TRBV6-5; 14 bases match TRBD2. The CDR3 length is 15 residues. CDR1 is MNHEY and CDR2 is SVGAGI in the germline V gene. J was trimmed by 7 bases and V by 6 bases; bases with no gene match: 8. CDR3 residues: CASSRGTSGREEQYF. The CDR3, as DNA: TGTGCCAGCAGCCGCGGGACTAGCGGGAGAGAGGAGCAGTACTTC.

This clone appeared a single time. The J gene is TRBJ1-1, the V gene TRBV10-3; 7 nucleotides agree with TRBD1. The V gene's germline CDR1 is ENHRY and CDR2 SYGVKD. The ends lost 10 bases at V and 4 bases at J; junction bases unmatched: 9. The CDR3 sequence is 13 residues long. The CDR3 bases are TGTGCCACGAACGGACAGGTTCGCACTGAAGCTTTCTTT. Translated: CATNGQVRTEAFF.

The chain couples TRBV7-6 to TRBJ2-7; no definite D call. The germline V gene has CDR1 SGHVS and CDR2 FNYEAQ. The CDR3 extends over 13 amino acids. V lost 1 base, J lost 3 bases, and 7 bases lay in between. The CDR3 nucleotides read TGTGCCAGCAGCTTAGGAGCTTTCTACGAGCAGTACTTC. Residues: CASSLGAFYEQYF.

The rearrangement joins TRBV27 to TRBJ1-5; D remains ambiguous. The germline V and J ends were trimmed by 4 bases and 11 bases, with 18 bases remaining between them. Germline V gives CDR1 MNHEY, CDR2 SMNVEV (reference sequence). The CDR3 consists of 14 residues. The CDR3 coding sequence is TGTGCCAGCAGTTGGGCGGGTCGAATTGGGACCCAGCATTTT. Translation: CASSWAGRIGTQHF.

The gene calls are TRBV7-2 and TRBJ2-7, with D tentatively TRBD1 (6 bases). V lost 4 bases and J lost 1, with 11 bases in between. Per the germline V gene, CDR1 is SGHTA and CDR2 is FQGNSA. The CDR3 has 14 residues. CDR3 sequence: CASSSPDRSYEQYF. The CDR3 coding sequence is TGTGCCAGCAGCTCCCCTGACAGGTCCTACGAGCAGTACTTC.

V and J are TRBV5-6 and TRBJ2-1; 7 bases map to TRBD1. V shed 0 bases, J shed 5 bases, and the junction held 11 bases outside the gene matches. The CDR3 sequence is 17 residues long. Germline V gives CDR1 SGHDT, CDR2 YYEEEE. The CDR3 coding sequence is TGTGCCAGCAGCTTGGAGGGGGCGGGCCCAGGCCACAATGAGCAGTTCTTC. Protein product: CASSLEGAGPGHNEQFF.

In DNA, the CDR3 is TGTGCCAGCAGTTTATCCAGGGGCCCCATTATTAGCACAGATACGCAGTATTTT. Translated, it gives CASSLSRGPIISTDTQYF. The chain recombines TRBV27 with TRBJ2-3; a possible D gene is TRBD1 (6 bases). Germline CDR1 reads MNHEY; CDR2 reads SMNVEV (reference sequence). With 0 bases removed from V and 0 bases from J, the gap between germline ends came to 16 bases. This CDR3 has 18 amino acids.

V gene TRBV5-1 combines with J gene TRBJ2-3; D possibly corresponds to TRBD2 (5 bases). The CDR3 sequence is 14 residues long. The V end lost 0 bases, the J end lost 6 bases, and 11 bases lay between the germline ends. Per germline, CDR1 SGHRS and CDR2 YFSETQ. The chain's CDR3 is CASSLERSMDTQYF. In DNA, the CDR3 is TGCGCCAGCAGCTTGGAGCGGAGTATGGATACGCAGTATTTT.

In its sample, this clone was seen once. This sequence joins TRBV19 and TRBJ1-5; 8 nucleotides line up with TRBD1. This CDR3 is built from 16 residues. V shed 1 base and J 5 bases; nucleotides not matched to a gene: 7. Looked up from germline, CDR1 is LNHDA and CDR2 is SQIVND (reference sequence). The CDR3 loop reads CASSIGGRGPDQPQHF. The CDR3 bases are TGTGCCAGTAGTATAGGAGGCAGGGGGCCCGATCAGCCCCAGCATTTT.

The chain uses TRBV7-2 and TRBJ1-5; D not resolved. The CDR3 runs to 14 residues. Trimming pared 2 bases from V and 0 bases from J, leaving 5 bases between. CDR1 is SGHTA and CDR2 is FQGNSA in the germline V gene. As DNA, the CDR3 is TGTGCCAGCAGCTTATCCTATAGCAATCAGCCCCAGCATTTT. The encoded protein is CASSLSYSNQPQHF.

The genes are TRBV5-4 and TRBJ1-2; the match to TRBD1 covers 9 bases. CDR3 size: 15 residues. Germline trimming cut 1 base from V and 1 base from J; bases unmatched to any gene: 2. CDR1 and CDR2 (germline): SGHNT, YYREEE (reference sequence). The CDR3 sequence is CASSLLDRGNYGYTF. The CDR3 bases are TGTGCCAGCAGCTTGTTGGACAGGGGTAACTATGGCTACACCTTC.

This chain links TRBV5-4 with TRBJ2-7; no firm D call. V lost 2 bases, J lost 0 bases, and 6 bases lay in between. This CDR3 is 13 amino acids long. From germline, CDR1 is SGHNT and CDR2 YYREEE (reference sequence). In DNA form, the CDR3 reads TGTGCCAGCAGCTTCGTTAGCTCCTACGAGCAGTACTTC. This translates into CASSFVSSYEQYF.

The chain uses TRBV10-3 and TRBJ2-7, with 13 bases lining up with TRBD2. This CDR3 region has 15 residues. Germline loops: CDR1 ENHRY, CDR2 SYGVKD. V lost 5 bases, J lost 5 bases, and 6 bases stayed unmatched. DNA for the CDR3: TGTGCCATCAGTATTACTAGCGGGGGGGCCAACGAGCAGTACTTC. Translation gives CAISITSGGANEQYF.

The chain is built from TRBV7-6 and TRBJ2-5; possible D gene TRBD1, 5 bases. V was pared by 7 bases and J by 3 bases, with 15 bases between. This CDR3 is built from 14 residues. Germline loops: CDR1 SGHVS, CDR2 FNYEAQ. CDR3 protein: CASTPLLTEETQYF. In nucleotides, the CDR3 is TGTGCCAGCACCCCCCTCCTGACAGAAGAGACCCAGTACTTC.

The table lists this clone with a count of one. V gene TRBV7-2 combines with J gene TRBJ2-5; D is ambiguous. The J call may be faulty, since TRBJ2-7 better matches the DNA end. CDR1 is SGHTA, CDR2 FQGNSA, per germline. The CDR3 is 13 residues long. The CDR3 reads CASSLITIYEQYF. In DNA form, the CDR3 reads TGTGCCAGCAGCTTGATTACGATCTACGAGCAGTACTTC.

The chain is built from TRBV7-9 and TRBJ2-2, with a tentative D call TRBD1 (5 bases). The CDR3 extends over 14 amino acids. V was trimmed by 1 base and J by 4 bases, leaving 7 bases between them. Per germline, CDR1 SEHNR and CDR2 FQNEAQ (reference sequence). The CDR3 DNA is TGTGCCAGCAGCTTAGTGACAGTCACCGGGGAGCTGTTTTTT. It specifies CASSLVTVTGELFF.

The genes are TRBV18 and TRBJ2-7; possibly TRBD2 for D (5 bases). The CDR3 extends over 16 amino acids. V dropped 2 bases and J dropped 2 bases, with 16 bases sitting between them. The germline V gene encodes CDR1 KGHSH and CDR2 LQKENI. The CDR3 nucleotides are TGTGCCAGCTCACCAATTAAGAGGACTTACCCCTACGAGCAGTACTTC. It translates to CASSPIKRTYPYEQYF. The full variable domain, its missing parts supplied by reference TRBV18 and TRBJ2-7, is NAGVMQNPRHLVRRRGQEARLRCSPMKGHSHVYWYRQLPEEGLKFMVYLQKENIIDESGMPKERFSAEFPKEGPSILRIQQVVRGDSAAYFCASSPIKRTYPYEQYFGPGTRLTVT.

The chain couples TRBV7-9 to TRBJ1-2; TRBD1 is a possible D gene (5 bases). CDR3 length: 13 residues. The germline V gene encodes CDR1 SEHNR and CDR2 FQNEAQ (reference sequence). Trimming took 11 bases from V and 8 from J, leaving 21 bases between them. As DNA, the CDR3 is TGTGCCGAAGCAGCAACTGGGGGGTACGGCTACACCTTC. Residues: CAEAATGGYGYTF.

The chain uses TRBV27 and TRBJ2-7; 10 bases align to TRBD1. V lost 9 bases and J lost 0; bases outside the gene matches: 2. This CDR3 is 13 amino acids long. Per the germline V gene, CDR1 is MNHEY and CDR2 is SMNVEV (reference sequence). In nucleotides, the CDR3 is TGTGCCAGTAGGACAGGGGGCTCCTACGAGCAGTACTTC. It codes for CASRTGGSYEQYF.

The chain combines TRBV7-2 with TRBJ1-5; D gene unclear. Trimming left V 6 bases short and J 0 bases short, with 9 bases between. The CDR3 is made up of 14 amino acids. CDR1 and CDR2 (germline): SGHTA, FQGNSA. CDR3 in amino acids: CASSPTYSNQPQHF. The CDR3 nucleotides read TGTGCCAGCAGTCCTACCTATAGCAATCAGCCCCAGCATTTT.

The chain carries TRBV7-9 and TRBJ2-3; 10 positions match TRBD2. This CDR3 contains 15 residues. Germline CDR1 reads SEHNR; CDR2 reads FQNEAQ (reference sequence). The CDR3 coding sequence is TGTGCTCATACCCCGAGCGGGAGGGCTGGAGATACGCAGTATTTT. Encoded protein: CAHTPSGRAGDTQYF.

This chain joins TRBV5-1 and TRBJ1-2; 8 bases are shared with TRBD1. Trimming at V came to 4 bases and at J to 4 bases, leaving 6 bases not matched to a gene. The CDR3 sequence is 14 residues long. Germline V gene data show CDR1 as SGHRS and CDR2 as YFSETQ. In DNA form, the CDR3 reads TGCGCCAGCAGCCCCTCGGGGACAGGCTATGGCTACACCTTC. It specifies CASSPSGTGYGYTF.